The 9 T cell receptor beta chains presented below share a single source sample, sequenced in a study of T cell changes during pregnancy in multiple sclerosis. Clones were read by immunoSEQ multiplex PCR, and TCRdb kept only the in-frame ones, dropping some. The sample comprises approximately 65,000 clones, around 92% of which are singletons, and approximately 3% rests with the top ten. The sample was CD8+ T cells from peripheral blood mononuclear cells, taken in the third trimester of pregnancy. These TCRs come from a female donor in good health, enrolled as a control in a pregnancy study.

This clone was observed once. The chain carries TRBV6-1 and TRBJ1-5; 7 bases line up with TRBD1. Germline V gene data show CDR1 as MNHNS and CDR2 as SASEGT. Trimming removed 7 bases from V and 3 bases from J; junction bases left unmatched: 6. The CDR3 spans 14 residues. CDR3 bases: TGTGCCAGCACCCTGACAGGGTCCAATCAGCCCCAGCATTTT. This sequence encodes CASTLTGSNQPQHF.

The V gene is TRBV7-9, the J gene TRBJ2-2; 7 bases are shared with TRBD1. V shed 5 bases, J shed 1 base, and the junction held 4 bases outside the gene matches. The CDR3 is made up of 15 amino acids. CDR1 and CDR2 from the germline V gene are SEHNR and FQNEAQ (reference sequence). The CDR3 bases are TGTGCCAGCAGCCCCTGGGACAGGAACACCGGGGAGCTGTTTTTT. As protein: CASSPWDRNTGELFF.

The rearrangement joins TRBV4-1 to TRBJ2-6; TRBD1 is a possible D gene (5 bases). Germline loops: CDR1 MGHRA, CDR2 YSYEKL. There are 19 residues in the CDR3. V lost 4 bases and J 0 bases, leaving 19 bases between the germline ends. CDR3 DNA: TGCGCCAGCAGCCGTACAAGGGGAAGCCATCTCTCTGGGGCCAACGTCCTGACTTTC. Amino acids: CASSRTRGSHLSGANVLTF.

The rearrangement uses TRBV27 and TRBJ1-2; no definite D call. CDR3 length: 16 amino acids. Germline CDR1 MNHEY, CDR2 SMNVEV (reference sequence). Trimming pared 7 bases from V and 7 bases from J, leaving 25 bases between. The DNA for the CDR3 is TGTGCCAGCACCCATGGTGGTCCCTTGAGCAAATTTGGCTACACCTTC. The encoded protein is CASTHGGPLSKFGYTF.

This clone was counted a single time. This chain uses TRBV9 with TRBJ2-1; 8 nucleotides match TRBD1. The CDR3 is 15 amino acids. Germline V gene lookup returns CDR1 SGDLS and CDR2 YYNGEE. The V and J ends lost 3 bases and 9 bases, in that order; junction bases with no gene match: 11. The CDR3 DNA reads TGTGCCAGCAGCGGCGGACAGGGTGGGCTTAGTGAGCAGTTCTTC. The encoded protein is CASSGGQGGLSEQFF.

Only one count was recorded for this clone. Here the CDR3 reads CASSGGRSYNEQFF. The CDR3 DNA follows: TGTGCCAGCAGCGGGGGTCGGTCCTACAATGAGCAGTTCTTC. The genes are TRBV27 and TRBJ2-1; D may be TRBD2 (6 bases). This CDR3 comprises 14 residues. Germline CDR1 is MNHEY and CDR2 is SMNVEV (reference sequence). Trimming took off 6 bases at V and 1 base at J, with 10 bases between the two ends.

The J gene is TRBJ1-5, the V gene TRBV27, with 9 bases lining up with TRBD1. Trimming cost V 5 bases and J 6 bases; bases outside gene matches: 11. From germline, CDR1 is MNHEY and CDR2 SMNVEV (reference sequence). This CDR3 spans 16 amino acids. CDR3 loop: CASSQDRGRFGQPQHF. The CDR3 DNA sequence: TGTGCCAGCAGTCAGGACAGGGGACGTTTCGGTCAGCCCCAGCATTTT.

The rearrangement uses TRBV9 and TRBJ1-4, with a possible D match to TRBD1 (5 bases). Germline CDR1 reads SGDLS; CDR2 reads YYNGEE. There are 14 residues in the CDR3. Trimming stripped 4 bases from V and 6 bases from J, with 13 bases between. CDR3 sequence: CASSWSGDDEKLFF. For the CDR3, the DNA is TGTGCCAGCAGCTGGTCGGGGGATGATGAAAAACTGTTTTTT.

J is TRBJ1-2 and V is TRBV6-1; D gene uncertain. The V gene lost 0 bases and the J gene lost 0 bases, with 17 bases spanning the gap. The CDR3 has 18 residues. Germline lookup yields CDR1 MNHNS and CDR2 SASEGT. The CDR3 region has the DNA TGTGCCAGCAGTGAAGCGCCTGGAGCCTCCCTAGCTAACTATGGCTACACCTTC. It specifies CASSEAPGASLANYGYTF.